These T cell receptor beta chains were read from a single sample in a study of blood T cell repertoires in COVID-19. TCRdb's table, derived via immunoSEQ multiplex PCR, lists solely in-frame clones and lacks some. The repertoire holds approximately 190,000 clones, with about 81% as singletons. The sequenced material came from peripheral blood. These receptors all come from a man younger than 40 with active or convalescent COVID-19. The CDR3 runs from the conserved cysteine through the conserved F or W. The order of the fields is J gene, V gene, clone size, D gene, CDR3 DNA, CDR3 protein. The D gene is left open where the match is weak. Size tells how often a clone was seen (once, few, many) or the class of an expanded clone, and some rows leave it out.

j_call: TRBJ1-2; v_call: TRBV18; clone_size: once; d_call: TRBD1; cdr3_nt: TGTGCCAGCTCACCACTGGGACAGGAGCACTATGGCTACACCTTC; cdr3_aa: CASSPLGQEHYGYTF
j_call: TRBJ2-1; v_call: TRBV29-1; clone_size: -; d_call: TRBD2; cdr3_nt: TGCAGCGTACGGCGGGAGTTTAACGATGAGCAGTTCTTC; cdr3_aa: CSVRREFNDEQFF
j_call: TRBJ1-1; v_call: TRBV5-1; clone_size: few; d_call: TRBD1; cdr3_nt: TGCGCCAGCAGCTGGGGACAGGGGCGCACTGAAGCTTTCTTT; cdr3_aa: CASSWGQGRTEAFF
j_call: TRBJ1-2; v_call: TRBV28; clone_size: -; d_call: TRBD1; cdr3_nt: TGTGCCAGCAGTCCCGCCGGGACAGTATATGGCTACACCTTC; cdr3_aa: CASSPAGTVYGYTF
j_call: TRBJ2-7; v_call: TRBV6-5; clone_size: once; d_call: TRBD2; cdr3_nt: TGTGCCAGCAGCCTCCTAGCGGGAGGAACCTACGAGCAGTACTTC; cdr3_aa: CASSLLAGGTYEQYF
j_call: TRBJ2-7; v_call: TRBV19; clone_size: -; d_call: -; cdr3_nt: TGTGCCAGTAGTATGGCCAGCACTAACTACGAGCAGTACTTC; cdr3_aa: CASSMASTNYEQYF
j_call: TRBJ1-5; v_call: TRBV2; clone_size: once; d_call: -; cdr3_nt: TGTGCCAGCAGTGACAGGTTATTCAATCAGCCCCAGCATTTT; cdr3_aa: CASSDRLFNQPQHF
j_call: TRBJ1-3; v_call: TRBV30; clone_size: -; d_call: -; cdr3_nt: TGTGCCTGGAGTCTCGGCAGCGCCTCTGGAAACACCATATATTTT; cdr3_aa: CAWSLGSASGNTIYF
j_call: TRBJ2-3; v_call: TRBV10-2; clone_size: -; d_call: -; cdr3_nt: TGCGCCAGCAGTGCGCCAGGGAAAAGCACAGATACGCAGTATTTT; cdr3_aa: CASSAPGKSTDTQYF
j_call: TRBJ1-5; v_call: TRBV28; clone_size: -; d_call: -; cdr3_nt: TGTGCCAGCAGTTTAGCAGGGGCCGGAGGTAGCAATCAGCCCCAGCATTTT; cdr3_aa: CASSLAGAGGSNQPQHF
j_call: TRBJ1-3; v_call: TRBV7-9; clone_size: -; d_call: -; cdr3_nt: TGTGCCAGCACCCTAGGGAGGGCTGGAAACACCATATATTTT; cdr3_aa: CASTLGRAGNTIYF
j_call: TRBJ1-1; v_call: TRBV11-2; clone_size: -; d_call: -; cdr3_nt: TGTGCCAGCAGCTTCCAATTGAACACTGAAGCTTTCTTT; cdr3_aa: CASSFQLNTEAFF
j_call: TRBJ2-5; v_call: TRBV6-5; clone_size: -; d_call: -; cdr3_nt: TGTGCCAGCAGTAGCCGCGGGGTGGCGGAGATCCAGTACTTC; cdr3_aa: CASSSRGVAEIQYF
j_call: TRBJ2-4; v_call: TRBV11-3; clone_size: -; d_call: TRBD1; cdr3_nt: TGTGCCAGCAGCCTCAGGGACAGCCTAGCCAAAAACATTCAGTACTTC; cdr3_aa: CASSLRDSLAKNIQYF
j_call: TRBJ1-1; v_call: TRBV7-9; clone_size: -; d_call: TRBD1; cdr3_nt: TGTGCCAGCAGCTCCCCCCCAGGGGGTGCAGCTTTCTTT; cdr3_aa: CASSSPPGGAAFF
j_call: TRBJ1-6; v_call: TRBV3-1/TRBV3-2; clone_size: many; d_call: TRBD1; cdr3_nt: TGTGCCAGCAGCCAAGACGTGAGGAGGGGGCGGAATTCACCCCTCCACTTT; cdr3_aa: CASSQDVRRGRNSPLHF
j_call: TRBJ2-3; v_call: TRBV9; clone_size: -; d_call: TRBD2; cdr3_nt: TGTGCCAGCAGTCGTCTCGGGGGGTCAACTCGCACAGATACGCAGTATTTT; cdr3_aa: CASSRLGGSTRTDTQYF
j_call: TRBJ2-5; v_call: TRBV5-5; clone_size: -; d_call: TRBD2; cdr3_nt: TGTGCCAGCAGCTCGCGACTAGCGGCCCAAGAGACCCAGTACTTC; cdr3_aa: CASSSRLAAQETQYF
j_call: TRBJ1-2; v_call: TRBV19; clone_size: -; d_call: -; cdr3_nt: TGTGCCAGTAGAACGGGGAGCATAGGCTACACCTTC; cdr3_aa: CASRTGSIGYTF
j_call: TRBJ2-5; v_call: TRBV6-1; clone_size: -; d_call: -; cdr3_nt: TGTGCCAGCAGTGACAGGGTTGAGACCCAGTACTTC; cdr3_aa: CASSDRVETQYF
j_call: TRBJ1-1; v_call: TRBV7-9; clone_size: -; d_call: -; cdr3_nt: TGTGCCAGCAGCGGCTGGAGGGGCACTGAAGCTTTCTTT; cdr3_aa: CASSGWRGTEAFF
j_call: TRBJ1-2; v_call: TRBV12-3/TRBV12-4; clone_size: -; d_call: -; cdr3_nt: TGTGCCAGCAGCCCAACCAGGGACTATGGCTACACCTTC; cdr3_aa: CASSPTRDYGYTF
j_call: TRBJ2-7; v_call: TRBV19; clone_size: -; d_call: TRBD1; cdr3_nt: TGTGCCAGTAGTATTGGGACAGGGGGCGTTTACGAGCAGTACTTC; cdr3_aa: CASSIGTGGVYEQYF
j_call: TRBJ1-1; v_call: TRBV25-1; clone_size: -; d_call: -; cdr3_nt: TGTGCCAGCAGAGAGGGGGAGGGCACTGAAGCTTTCTTT; cdr3_aa: CASREGEGTEAFF
j_call: TRBJ2-7; v_call: TRBV29-1; clone_size: -; d_call: -; cdr3_nt: TGCAGCGTTGAAGGTGGACAGCCTTACGAGCAGTACTTC; cdr3_aa: CSVEGGQPYEQYF
j_call: TRBJ2-7; v_call: TRBV6-6; clone_size: -; d_call: -; cdr3_nt: TGTGCCAGCAGTCCCGGGGTCCGTCGTTACGAGCAGTACTTC; cdr3_aa: CASSPGVRRYEQYF
j_call: TRBJ2-7; v_call: TRBV28; clone_size: -; d_call: -; cdr3_nt: TGTGCCAGCAGGTTCCATTCTCAGGGCTACGAGCAGTACTTC; cdr3_aa: CASRFHSQGYEQYF
j_call: TRBJ1-3; v_call: TRBV18; clone_size: -; d_call: -; cdr3_nt: TGTGCCAGCTCACCATCCGAGTTCGCAGGAGGAAACACCATATATTTT; cdr3_aa: CASSPSEFAGGNTIYF
j_call: TRBJ2-7; v_call: TRBV30; clone_size: -; d_call: -; cdr3_nt: TGTGCCTGGAGTCTTTCTCGTTACGAGCAGTACTTC; cdr3_aa: CAWSLSRYEQYF
j_call: TRBJ2-3; v_call: TRBV25-1; clone_size: -; d_call: TRBD1; cdr3_nt: TGTGCCAGCAGCACGGGACAGGGAACAGATACGCAGTATTTT; cdr3_aa: CASSTGQGTDTQYF
j_call: TRBJ1-5; v_call: TRBV24-1; clone_size: -; d_call: -; cdr3_nt: TGTGCCACCAGTGATTTGGCATCGGGAACTAATCAGCCCCAGCATTTT; cdr3_aa: CATSDLASGTNQPQHF
j_call: TRBJ1-1; v_call: TRBV19; clone_size: -; d_call: TRBD1; cdr3_nt: TGTGCCAGTGGCCGACAGGGGCTAAAGAACACTGAAGCTTTCTTT; cdr3_aa: CASGRQGLKNTEAFF
j_call: TRBJ2-3; v_call: TRBV9; clone_size: -; d_call: TRBD2; cdr3_nt: TGTGCCAGCAGCGTAGGGACTAGCGGGGGGTACAGCACAGATACGCAGTATTTT; cdr3_aa: CASSVGTSGGYSTDTQYF
j_call: TRBJ2-7; v_call: TRBV6-2/TRBV6-3; clone_size: -; d_call: TRBD2; cdr3_nt: TGTGCCAGCAGTTACGGCGCTAGCGGGGTCTACGAGCAGTACTTC; cdr3_aa: CASSYGASGVYEQYF
j_call: TRBJ1-6; v_call: TRBV10-1; clone_size: -; d_call: -; cdr3_nt: TGCGCCAGCAACCAGGGCAAATATTCACCCCTCCACTTT; cdr3_aa: CASNQGKYSPLHF
j_call: TRBJ2-7; v_call: TRBV6-2/TRBV6-3; clone_size: -; d_call: TRBD2; cdr3_nt: TGTGCCAGCAGTTCACCCGCGGGGGAGGCGGGAGTCGACTTGGGGTCCTACGAGCAGTACTTC; cdr3_aa: CASSSPAGEAGVDLGSYEQYF
j_call: TRBJ1-2; v_call: TRBV9; clone_size: -; d_call: -; cdr3_nt: TGTGCCAGCAGCGTCACGGGACTTACCCTAAGTGGCTACACCTTC; cdr3_aa: CASSVTGLTLSGYTF
j_call: TRBJ2-3; v_call: TRBV2; clone_size: -; d_call: -; cdr3_nt: TGTGCCAGCAGTGATACAGCCAGCACAGATACGCAGTATTTT; cdr3_aa: CASSDTASTDTQYF
j_call: TRBJ1-1; v_call: TRBV10-3; clone_size: -; d_call: TRBD1; cdr3_nt: TGTGCCATCAGTGAGCCCGAGAGATCGGGACAGCAAGAAGCTTTCTTT; cdr3_aa: CAISEPERSGQQEAFF
j_call: TRBJ1-1; v_call: TRBV9; clone_size: -; d_call: TRBD1; cdr3_nt: TGTGCCAGCAGCGTCACAGGGGGCGAGGCTGAAGCTTTCTTT; cdr3_aa: CASSVTGGEAEAFF
j_call: TRBJ1-2; v_call: TRBV3-1/TRBV3-2; clone_size: few; d_call: TRBD1; cdr3_nt: TGTGCCAGCAGCCAAGGACAGGGGGCAAGGAGCTACACCTTC; cdr3_aa: CASSQGQGARSYTF
j_call: TRBJ2-5; v_call: TRBV4-2; clone_size: -; d_call: TRBD1; cdr3_nt: TGTGCCAGCAGCCAAGAGACCGGGACAGGGGGCGAGACCCAGTACTTC; cdr3_aa: CASSQETGTGGETQYF
j_call: TRBJ1-1; v_call: TRBV25-1; clone_size: -; d_call: TRBD1; cdr3_nt: TGTGCCAGCAGTGAATATAGCCAGGGGGCGAAAGCTTTCTTT; cdr3_aa: CASSEYSQGAKAFF
j_call: TRBJ2-5; v_call: TRBV6-5; clone_size: -; d_call: TRBD2; cdr3_nt: TGTGCCAGCACCGTAGCGGGGGGGACCCAAGAGACCCAGTACTTC; cdr3_aa: CASTVAGGTQETQYF
j_call: TRBJ2-4; v_call: TRBV4-1; clone_size: -; d_call: TRBD2; cdr3_nt: TGCGCCAGCAGCCAAGTTGGGACCGGGGGGGACATTCAGTACTTC; cdr3_aa: CASSQVGTGGDIQYF
j_call: TRBJ2-7; v_call: TRBV7-2; clone_size: -; d_call: TRBD2; cdr3_nt: TGTGCCAGCAGCTTAGCCCTAGCGGGAAACTACGAGCAGTACTTC; cdr3_aa: CASSLALAGNYEQYF
j_call: TRBJ1-6; v_call: TRBV5-4; clone_size: -; d_call: -; cdr3_nt: TGTGCCAGCAGCTCCGACATCGCCTCCGCTTCACCCCTCCACTTT; cdr3_aa: CASSSDIASASPLHF
j_call: TRBJ1-5; v_call: TRBV5-1; clone_size: many; d_call: -; cdr3_nt: TGCGCCAGCAGCTTGGCATCAGGGGTAGGACAGCCCCAGCATTTT; cdr3_aa: CASSLASGVGQPQHF
j_call: TRBJ1-2; v_call: TRBV28; clone_size: -; d_call: -; cdr3_nt: TGTGCCAGCAGCGGACACCCTAGCTATGGCTACACCTTC; cdr3_aa: CASSGHPSYGYTF